Detailed here is one T cell receptor (beta chain). Antigen unknown. Trimming stripped 1 base from V and 0 bases from J, with 4 bases between. Germline V lookup: CDR1 SGDLS, CDR2 YYNGEE. The CDR3 contains 14 residues. Assay: immunoSEQ multiplex PCR; the TCRdb copy retains only in-frame clones and omits some. The table has about 27,000 clones, approximately 84% seen once; the top ten hold about 1.3%. The data derive from a study of T cells in narcolepsy. Study context: Donors had narcolepsy type 1 or type 2, or were healthy controls.

General study results and limits: Autoreactive clonotypes reportedly recurred in blood of same and different patients, not controls. HCRT-specific and TRIB2-specific autoreactive clonotypes appeared among same-patient CSF and blood CD4+ clonotypes. In some patient and control memory CD4+ samples, autoreactive clones were absent.

Specimen: CD45RA- memory CD4+ T cells from PBMCs. The TCR originated in a human donor with narcolepsy. The rearrangement joins TRBV9 to TRBJ2-2; D not certain. The DNA of the CDR3 is TGTGCCAGCAGCGTACACGCGAACACCGGGGAGCTGTTTTTT. This sequence encodes CASSVHANTGELFF.